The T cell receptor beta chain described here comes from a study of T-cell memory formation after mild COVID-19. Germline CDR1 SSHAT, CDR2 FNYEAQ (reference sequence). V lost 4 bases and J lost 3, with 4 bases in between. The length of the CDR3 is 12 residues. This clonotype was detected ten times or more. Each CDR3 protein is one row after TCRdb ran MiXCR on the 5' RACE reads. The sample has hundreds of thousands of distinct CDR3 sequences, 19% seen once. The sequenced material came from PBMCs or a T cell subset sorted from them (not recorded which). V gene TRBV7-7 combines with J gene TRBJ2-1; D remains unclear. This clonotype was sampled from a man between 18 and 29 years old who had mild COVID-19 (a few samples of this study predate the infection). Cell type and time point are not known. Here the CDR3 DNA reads TGTGCCAGCAGCTCGGGCTACAATGAGCAGTTCTTC. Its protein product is CASSSGYNEQFF.